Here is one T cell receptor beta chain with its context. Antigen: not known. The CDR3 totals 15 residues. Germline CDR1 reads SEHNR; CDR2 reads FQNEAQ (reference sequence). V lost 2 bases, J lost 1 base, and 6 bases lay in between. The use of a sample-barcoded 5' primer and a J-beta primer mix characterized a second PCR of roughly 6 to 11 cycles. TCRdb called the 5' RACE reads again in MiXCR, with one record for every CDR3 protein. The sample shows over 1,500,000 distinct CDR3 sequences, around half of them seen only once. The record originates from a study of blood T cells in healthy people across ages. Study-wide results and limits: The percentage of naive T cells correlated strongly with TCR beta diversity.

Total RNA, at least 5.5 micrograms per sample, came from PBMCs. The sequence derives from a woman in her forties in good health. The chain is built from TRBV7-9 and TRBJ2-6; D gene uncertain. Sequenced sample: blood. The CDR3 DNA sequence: TGTGCCAGCAGCTTATGGGAATCTGGGGCCAACGTCCTGACTTTC. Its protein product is CASSLWESGANVLTF.